The 5 T cell receptor beta chains reported below all come from one sample, sequenced in a study of tumor-infiltrating lymphocytes in primary liver carcinoma. Making TCR beta cDNA involved approximately 510 ng total RNA and a constant-region primer. Generation of the TCR beta libraries relied on three nested multiplex PCR rounds using slightly modified ARM-PCR. TRBV1-TRBV30 forward primers and a C-beta reverse primer were used in the first two PCR rounds, which each ran for around 10 cycles. TCRdb passed the multiplex PCR reads through MiXCR, listing each CDR3 protein once. Here the sample spans about 130,000 distinct CDR3 sequences, roughly three fifths being singletons. Co-extraction of both nucleic acids (RNA and DNA) used 20-30 mg of unsorted bulk tissue. Sequenced: liver tumor tissue from sampling region 3. Noted subset: tumor region T3, left-lateral pole. The receptors derive from a woman between 55 and 75 years old with primary liver carcinoma and hepatitis B virus infection.

Concerning this clonotype: A junction end diverges from the germline sequence, so it may reflect a read error. The chain carries TRBV28 and TRBJ2-1; D gene unclear. This CDR3 spans 12 amino acids. Germline assignment: CDR1 MDHEN and CDR2 SYDVKM. The DNA of the CDR3 is TGTACCAGCAGTTCCTATATCAGCTTGAGGTTCTTC. Protein sequence: CTSSSYISLRFF.

This chain uses TRBV29-1 with TRBJ2-7; D may match TRBD1 or TRBD2 (6 bases each). The CDR3 consists of 12 residues. Trimming left V 7 bases short and J 6 bases short, with 16 bases between. Germline loops: CDR1 SQVTM, CDR2 ANQGSEA. In DNA, the CDR3 is TGCAGCGCCTCAAGGGGGGAGAGCGAGCAGTACTTC. Its translation is CSASRGESEQYF.

This chain joins TRBV19 and TRBJ2-7; D ambiguous. This CDR3 is 13 amino acids long. Trimming took 1 base from V and 4 from J, leaving 8 bases between them. CDR1 and CDR2 from the germline V gene are LNHDA and SQIVND (reference sequence). The CDR3 sequence: CASSIVVGYEQYF. CDR3 nucleotides: TGTGCCAGTAGTATAGTAGTTGGATACGAGCAGTACTTC.

Comments on this clonotype: A read error may explain this, as a much larger clone is one base away. This rearrangement joins TRBV10-1 to TRBJ2-7; perhaps TRBD2 as D (6 bases). Per the germline V gene, CDR1 is WNHNN and CDR2 is SYGVQD (reference sequence). This CDR3 has 15 amino acids. CDR3 amino acids: CASSESISAGYERYF. The CDR3 DNA is TGCGCCAGCAGTGAGTCGATTAGCGCGGGGTACGAGCGGTACTTC.

On this clonotype itself: One end of the junction varies from germline; a read error may be responsible. The CDR3 here is CVSSLVGTSGTNEQFF. The CDR3 DNA reads TGTGTCAGCAGTTTAGTTGGGACTAGCGGGACCAATGAGCAGTTCTTC. J is TRBJ2-1 and V is TRBV7-8, with 13 positions matching TRBD2. The germline V gene has CDR1 SGHVS and CDR2 FQNEAQ. CDR3 size: 16 residues.